Presented here are 27 T cell receptor beta chains from one specimen sequenced in a study of cytomegalovirus exposure and HLA in healthy donors (dated by TCRdb to about 2017). Libraries were prepared through the immunoSEQ multiplex PCR assay. For the multiplex PCR, a mixture combining 60 forward primers for TCR Vbeta segments and 13 reverse primers for TCR Jbeta segments was used. The table was pulled from immuneACCESS by TCRdb, which kept in-frame rearrangements only. Such tables lose some clones; where checked, under half of the loss comes from unresolved V genes, and the rest has no known cause. This sample lists roughly 150,000 clones; roughly four fifths were detected once. Of the sample, over 1.1% is held by the ten largest clones. The sequenced sample consisted of PBMCs. These receptors originate from a man younger than 30 in good health and CMV-seronegative.

This chain connects TRBV5-6 to TRBJ1-3; D is unresolved. The J call could be wrong; TRBJ2-2 is a better fit for the DNA end. The CDR3 is 15 amino acids. Germline V CDR1 and CDR2: SGHDT, YYEEEE. The CDR3 region has the DNA TGTGCCAGCAGCTCACTACTGGGGTTCACCGGGGAGCTGTTTTTT. Translated, it gives CASSSLLGFTGELFF.

This clone was recorded a few times. The chain recombines TRBV2 with TRBJ2-2; D might be TRBD2 (6 bases). V lost 0 bases to trimming and J lost 12 bases, with 14 bases between them. The CDR3 length is 14 residues. Germline CDR1 SNHLY, CDR2 FYNNEI. Written as DNA, the CDR3 is TGTGCCAGCAGTGAAGCGAACGGGAGAGGGAAGCTGTTTTTT. This sequence encodes CASSEANGRGKLFF.

J is TRBJ1-2 and V is TRBV5-4, with no clear D. V was trimmed by 4 bases and J by 5 bases, leaving 18 bases between them. Germline V CDR1 and CDR2: SGHNT, YYREEE (reference sequence). The CDR3 length is 15 residues. The CDR3: CASSPRFPSGYGYTF. CDR3 DNA: TGTGCCAGCAGCCCGAGGTTTCCCAGCGGGTATGGCTACACCTTC.

The J gene is TRBJ2-3, the V gene TRBV21-1; TRBD2, the D gene given by the table, was not confirmed from the DNA. TRBV21-1 is deemed a pseudogene. This CDR3 is built from 22 residues. Written as DNA, the CDR3 is TGTGCCAGCAGCAAAGGGACCGGGCCAACATCCGGGAGTCCTCGGAACACAGATACGCAGTATTTT. Protein: CASSKGTGPTSGSPRNTDTQYF.

The V gene is TRBV5-6, the J gene TRBJ2-6; D ambiguous. CDR1 is SGHDT, CDR2 YYEEEE, per germline. V was cut by 0 bases and J by 1 base, with 11 bases left in between. The CDR3 sequence is 17 residues long. This chain's CDR3 is CASSLVFQASGANVLTF. CDR3 sequence (DNA): TGTGCCAGCAGCTTGGTGTTCCAGGCATCTGGGGCCAACGTCCTGACTTTC.

On this clone itself: One end of the junction varies from germline; a read error may be responsible. The chain links TRBV7-9 to TRBJ1-2; the D gene is possibly TRBD1 (5 bases). This CDR3 comprises 14 residues. Germline V gene data show CDR1 as SEHNR and CDR2 as FQNEAQ (reference sequence). The CDR3 coding sequence is TGTTCCAGCAGCTTAGGCCAGGGCAGAGATGGCTACACCTTC. Amino acid sequence: CSSSLGQGRDGYTF.

CDR3 residues: CASSLREVGETQYF. The CDR3 nucleotides are TGTGCCAGCAGCTTACGGGAGGTTGGCGAGACCCAGTACTTC. The chain recombines TRBV7-2 with TRBJ2-5, with 7 bases that match TRBD2. V trimming: 2 bases; J trimming: 5 bases; junction bases outside the gene matches: 5. Per the germline V gene, CDR1 is SGHTA and CDR2 is FQGNSA. The CDR3 is 14 residues long.

This sequence joins TRBV27 and TRBJ2-5; tentative D call: TRBD1 (5 bases). The end of the DNA is better explained by TRBJ2-7, so the J call may be wrong. The germline gives CDR1 MNHEY, CDR2 SMNVEV (reference sequence). This CDR3 comprises 14 residues. The CDR3 reads CATRSNLGDYEQYF. CDR3 coding DNA: TGTGCCACCCGGTCCAACCTAGGGGATTACGAGCAGTACTTC.

The rearrangement links TRBV2 to TRBJ1-5; tentatively, D is TRBD1 (5 bases). Germline lookup yields CDR1 SNHLY and CDR2 FYNNEI. There are 13 residues in the CDR3. V lost 8 bases and J lost 7, with 15 bases in between. The CDR3 nucleotides are TGTGCCAGCCGACTCGGGGGAGACCAGCCCCAGCATTTT. It is translated as CASRLGGDQPQHF.

The chain combines TRBV28 with TRBJ1-2, with 8 nucleotides matching TRBD1. Germline values: CDR1 MDHEN, CDR2 SYDVKM. This CDR3 contains 14 residues. The trim removed 5 bases at V and 6 bases at J, leaving 8 bases unmatched. CDR3 in amino acids: CASSQGAREDGYTF. The CDR3 nucleotides read TGTGCCAGCAGTCAGGGGGCGCGAGAGGATGGCTACACCTTC.

This clone was recorded only once. J is TRBJ2-1 and V is TRBV6-5, with D possibly TRBD2 on 5 matching bases. This CDR3 comprises 16 residues. V gave up 0 bases and J gave up 1 base, with 10 bases separating them. From germline, CDR1 is MNHEY and CDR2 SVGAGI. The CDR3 nucleotides are TGTGCCAGCAGTTACTCCCCACTAGGGTCCTACAATGAGCAGTTCTTC. This translates into CASSYSPLGSYNEQFF.

This clone has just a few counts. This chain joins TRBV6-5 and TRBJ2-7; 9 bases are shared with TRBD2. Germline CDR1 and CDR2: MNHEY and SVGAGI. This CDR3 comprises 16 residues. The trim removed 4 bases at V and 0 bases at J, leaving 7 bases unmatched. The DNA for the CDR3 is TGTGCCAGCAGTTCTACGGGACTAGCCCTCTCCTACGAGCAGTACTTC. This sequence encodes CASSSTGLALSYEQYF.

The chain couples TRBV15 to TRBJ2-1, with 7 bases that match TRBD2. There are 16 residues in the CDR3. The J segment lost 2 bases and the V segment lost 3 bases, leaving 7 bases of the junction unmatched. CDR1 and CDR2 (germline): LNHNV, YYDKDF (reference sequence). CDR3 DNA: TGTGCCACCAGCAGTGAACTAGCGAATACCTACAATGAGCAGTTCTTC. It translates to CATSSELANTYNEQFF.

The rearrangement joins TRBV2 to TRBJ1-1; tentative D call: TRBD1 (5 bases). The CDR3 totals 14 residues. Trimming pared 5 bases from V and 8 bases from J, leaving 18 bases between. Germline V gene sequence: CDR1 SNHLY, CDR2 FYNNEI. The CDR3 DNA follows: TGTGCCAGCAGTTTTGGGGGGGACGGTGTCGAAGCTTTCTTT. It specifies CASSFGGDGVEAFF.

This clone was detected a few times. The chain couples TRBV7-2 to TRBJ2-4, with 11 nucleotides matching TRBD2. The CDR3 spans 16 residues. Germline values: CDR1 SGHTA, CDR2 FQGNSA. The trim removed 5 bases at V and 5 bases at J, leaving 8 bases unmatched. CDR3 coding DNA: TGTGCCAGCAGCCTACCCCTAGCGGGAGGTGAAAACATTCAGTACTTC. Amino acid sequence: CASSLPLAGGENIQYF.

This clone was counted only a few times. This chain uses TRBV6-6 with TRBJ1-1; 8 bases are shared with TRBD1. The CDR3 sequence is 16 residues long. V was pared by 2 bases and J by 3 bases, with 8 bases of the junction left unmatched. Germline values: CDR1 MNHNY, CDR2 SVGAGI (reference sequence). For the CDR3, the DNA is TGTGCCAGCAGTTACAGCCCACAGGGGGGATACACTGAAGCTTTCTTT. It yields the protein CASSYSPQGGYTEAFF.

J is TRBJ2-3 and V is TRBV11-2; a weak D match, TRBD2 (6 bases). The germline CDR1 and CDR2 sequences are SGHAT and FQNNGV. The CDR3 extends over 16 amino acids. V was clipped by 3 bases and J by 6 bases, with 19 bases between them. Written as DNA, the CDR3 is TGTGCCAGCAGCTTGTTAGCGGCGTCTGTAATCGATACGCAGTATTTT. Its translation is CASSLLAASVIDTQYF.

The genes are TRBV5-1 and TRBJ2-5, with D hard to call. V shed 6 bases and J shed 0 bases, with 6 bases lying between them. The length of the CDR3 is 12 residues. Germline V CDR1 and CDR2: SGHRS, YFSETQ. The CDR3 coding sequence is TGCGCCAGCACGCAGGACCAAGAGACCCAGTACTTC. This translates into CASTQDQETQYF.

The chain employs TRBV2 and TRBJ2-1, with 8 nucleotides matching TRBD2. The CDR3 contains 12 residues. V gave up 8 bases and J gave up 6 bases; unmatched junction bases: 3. Germline V CDR1 and CDR2: SNHLY, FYNNEI. The CDR3 reads CASGREANEQFF. In DNA form, the CDR3 reads TGTGCCAGCGGGCGGGAGGCCAATGAGCAGTTCTTC.

V usage is TRBV6-4 and J usage is TRBJ1-6; 11 bases fit TRBD1. This CDR3 is built from 13 residues. With 8 bases clipped from V and 10 bases from J, the junction kept 4 bases outside the gene matches. The germline gives CDR1 MRHNA, CDR2 SNTAGT. CDR3 nucleotide sequence: TGTGCCAGCGGGGACAGGGGGGACTCACCCCTCCACTTT. Amino acids: CASGDRGDSPLHF.

The chain is built from TRBV6-6 and TRBJ2-7; 7 nucleotides agree with TRBD1. The V and J ends lost 6 bases and 6 bases, in that order; junction bases with no gene match: 8. Germline V gene lookup returns CDR1 MNHNY and CDR2 SVGAGI (reference sequence). CDR3 length equals 13 residues. CDR3 sequence reads: CASRPQGEGEQYF. For the CDR3, the DNA is TGTGCCAGCAGGCCGCAGGGGGAAGGCGAGCAGTACTTC.

This clone has just one count. V and J are TRBV28 and TRBJ1-2, with a tentative D call TRBD1 (5 bases). The CDR3 runs 15 residues. V lost 4 bases to trimming and J lost 6 bases, with 18 bases between them. The germline V gene encodes CDR1 MDHEN and CDR2 SYDVKM. The CDR3 DNA follows: TGTGCCAGCAGTTCCTATACCAGGGCCCGAGATGGCTACACCTTC. Translation gives CASSSYTRARDGYTF.

The rearrangement joins TRBV29-1 to TRBJ2-5; 7 nucleotides match TRBD2. The germline V gene encodes CDR1 SQVTM and CDR2 ANQGSEA. The CDR3 has 14 residues. Trimming took 6 bases from V and 1 from J; bases not matched to a gene: 8. CDR3 bases: TGCAGCGTCTTTCGTAGCGGGTCCCAAGAGACCCAGTACTTC. Encoded protein: CSVFRSGSQETQYF.

There are a few counts of this clone. V gene TRBV7-7 combines with J gene TRBJ2-7; 13 bases map to TRBD2. Trimming at V came to 1 base and at J to 6 bases, leaving 0 bases not matched to a gene. In germline, CDR1 is SSHAT, CDR2 FNYEAQ (reference sequence). The CDR3 has 14 amino acids. The CDR3 sequence: CASSLGTSGSEQYF. CDR3 DNA sequence: TGTGCCAGCAGCTTAGGGACTAGCGGGAGCGAGCAGTACTTC.

This rearrangement joins TRBV19 to TRBJ2-5; TRBD2 matches 9 bases. V shed 3 bases and J 2 bases; nucleotides not matched to a gene: 19. The V gene's germline CDR1 is LNHDA and CDR2 SQIVND (reference sequence). The CDR3 loop spans 20 amino acids. CDR3 region: CASSIWGRDRPGLAQETQYF. Written as DNA, the CDR3 is TGTGCCAGTAGTATTTGGGGGAGGGACCGACCGGGACTAGCACAAGAGACCCAGTACTTC.

This chain connects TRBV7-9 to TRBJ2-1; 12 bases fit TRBD2. This CDR3 region has 15 residues. Unmatched junction bases numbered 8, after V lost 7 bases and J lost 7 bases. The germline V gene encodes CDR1 SEHNR and CDR2 FQNEAQ (reference sequence). The CDR3 DNA sequence: TGTGCCAGCACCCTACTAGCGGGAGGCGGGAATGAGCAGTTCTTC. It codes for CASTLLAGGGNEQFF.

As DNA, the CDR3 is TGTGCCACCTGCCCAGCCAGAACGGAGCAGCCCCAGCATTTT. As protein: CATCPARTEQPQHF. The gene calls are TRBV10-3 and TRBJ1-5; D is unclear. This CDR3 comprises 14 residues. V was cut by 10 bases and J by 7 bases, with 20 bases left in between. Germline values: CDR1 ENHRY, CDR2 SYGVKD.